These 30 T cell receptor gamma chains originate from one sample sequenced in a study of intestinal T cells in coeliac disease. LymphoTrack primers amplified TRG sequences from roughly 210 ng of biopsy DNA. TCRdb reanalysed the multiplex PCR reads with CATT. Of 300 to 450 gamma-chain clones listed, 55% to 60% were seen once; the top ten hold roughly a third. Each case's genomic DNA was extracted from ten approximately 5.1-µm formalin-fixed paraffin-embedded scrolls. Sequencing used a duodenal biopsy. The receptors derive from a human donor who served as a control with a normal duodenal biopsy, not a healthy volunteer.

The count of this clone is one. The J gene is TRGJ1 or TRGJ2, the V gene TRGV11. TRGV11 is treated as an ORF (open reading frame) with a function not yet certain. The CDR3 length is 11 residues. The V and J ends lost 6 bases and 11 bases, in that order; junction bases with no gene match: 7. CDR3 protein: CACWIEAQKLF. The CDR3 nucleotides read TGTGCCTGCTGGATTGAGGCACAGAAACTCTTT.

This clone was counted only a few times. The TCRdb record carries a much larger clone's protein, which differs from this DNA's translation at residue 5; a read error is the likely cause, and the protein listed here is the DNA translation. V and J are TRGV10 and TRGJP1. TRGV10 is an ORF, with its function uncertain. The CDR3 runs 13 residues. V shed 8 bases, J shed 0 bases, and the junction held 1 base outside the gene matches. The chain's CDR3 is CAAWNTTGWFKIF. CDR3 nucleotide sequence: TGTGCTGCGTGGAATACCACTGGTTGGTTCAAGATATTT.

This clone is hyperexpanded (1% or more) in the sample. Other DNA sequences in this specimen translate into the identical CDR3. This sequence joins TRGV10 and TRGJ1 or TRGJ2. TRGV10 is flagged as an ORF with uncertain function. The CDR3 totals 12 residues. J was trimmed by 10 bases and V by 8 bases; bases with no gene match: 12. CDR3 loop: CAAWDYRAKKLF. The CDR3 bases are TGTGCTGCGTGGGATTATAGAGCGAAGAAACTCTTT.

The CDR3 DNA reads as TGTGCCACCTGGGATAAAGACACCACTGGTTGGTTCAAGATATTT. Its protein is CATWDKDTTGWFKIF. The chain combines TRGV8 with TRGJP1. V gave up 2 bases and J gave up 2 bases; unmatched junction bases: 5. The CDR3 consists of 15 residues. Germline CDR1 VENAVY, CDR2 YDSYNSRV.

In its sample, this clone ranks as large. V is TRGV11 and J is TRGJ1 or TRGJ2. TRGV11 is marked as an open reading frame, function uncertain. The length of the CDR3 is 18 residues. V was pared by 3 bases and J by 2 bases, with 16 bases of the junction left unmatched. CDR3 amino acids: CACWIRAQTWRYYYKKLF. The CDR3 DNA follows: TGTGCCTGCTGGATTAGGGCCCAAACGTGGCGTTATTATTATAAGAAACTCTTT.

This clone is labeled as large. Its ends do not fully match the called genes, so a read error is possible. J is TRGJ1 or TRGJ2 and V is TRGV9. The germline CDR1 and CDR2 sequences are GITISATS and ISYDGTV (reference sequence). This CDR3 is built from 13 residues. In DNA form, the CDR3 reads TGTACCTTGTGGGAGGTGGATTATTATAAGAAACTCTTT. As protein: CTLWEVDYYKKLF.

By share, this clone counts as hyperexpanded. This chain connects TRGV2 to TRGJ1 or TRGJ2. J gave up 4 bases and V 3 bases, and 12 bases lay outside the gene matches. CDR3 size: 15 residues. The germline V gene encodes CDR1 EGSNGY and CDR2 YDSYNSKV. The CDR3 region is CATWDCPLEYYKKLF. CDR3 nucleotide sequence: TGTGCCACCTGGGACTGCCCCCTGGAGTATTATAAGAAACTCTTT.

The CDR3 spells CAAWDYADIMKLF. The CDR3 coding sequence is TGTGCTGCGTGGGATTATGCGGATATAATGAAACTCTTT. This chain connects TRGV10 to TRGJ1 or TRGJ2. TRGV10 is an open reading frame whose function is uncertain. The CDR3 totals 13 residues. Germline trimming cut 8 bases from V and 12 bases from J; bases unmatched to any gene: 17.

The gene calls are TRGV10 and TRGJP1. TRGV10 is assigned to the ORF class and has an uncertain function. J was trimmed by 4 bases and V by 8 bases; bases with no gene match: 8. This CDR3 is 14 amino acids long. The CDR3 spells CAAWVSCTGWFKIF. The CDR3 DNA is TGTGCTGCGTGGGTCTCTTGCACTGGTTGGTTCAAGATATTT.

By share, this clone ranks as large. The chain has TRGV4 and TRGJ1 or TRGJ2. Looked up from germline, CDR1 is EGSTGY and CDR2 is YDSYTSSV. The V segment lost 0 bases and the J segment 5 bases; nucleotides outside the gene matches: 4. This CDR3 has 13 amino acids. The chain's CDR3 is CATWDGYNYKKLF. The CDR3 coding sequence is TGTGCCACCTGGGATGGGTACAATTATAAGAAACTCTTT.

This clone was recorded only once. Other DNA sequences in the sample encode the same CDR3. The genes are TRGV9 and TRGJ1 or TRGJ2. V gave up 5 bases and J gave up 1 base; unmatched junction bases: 29. Germline CDR1 and CDR2: GITISATS and ISYDGTV (reference sequence). This CDR3 has 21 amino acids. The CDR3 sequence is CALWGPNAQGGPPANYYKKLF. CDR3 nucleotide sequence: TGTGCCTTGTGGGGGCCCAACGCACAAGGAGGTCCCCCCGCAAATTATTATAAGAAACTCTTT.

In this sample, this clone turned up a few times. TCRdb lists the protein of a much larger clone for this DNA, which differs at residue 3, so this is likely a read error; the protein given here is translated from the DNA itself. CDR3 DNA: TGTGCCGCCTGGGATAAGGAAATTTATTATAAGAAACTCTTT. Its translation: CAAWDKEIYYKKLF. The V gene is TRGV8, the J gene TRGJ1 or TRGJ2. Per the germline V gene, CDR1 is VENAVY and CDR2 is YDSYNSRV. The CDR3 covers 14 residues.

The table lists this clone with a few counts. A single base separates this from a much larger clone, so it may be a read error. This same CDR3 is encoded by further DNA sequences in the sample. J is TRGJ1 or TRGJ2 and V is TRGV5. Trimming removed 6 bases from V and 13 bases from J; junction bases left unmatched: 12. Germline V gene sequence: CDR1 VINAFY, CDR2 YDVSNSKD. CDR3 length: 11 residues. CDR3 sequence (DNA): TGTGCCACCTGGTCCAGCTTGGATAAACTCTTT. Protein: CATWSSLDKLF.

The sample holds a few counts of this clone. J is TRGJ1 or TRGJ2 and V is TRGV3. This CDR3 is built from 12 residues. Losses at the gene ends were 10 bases for V and 7 bases for J; bases not matched to a gene: 13. CDR1 VTNTFY and CDR2 YDVSTARD come from the germline V gene (reference sequence). The CDR3, as DNA: TGTGCCACTGGGACAGGCGGGTATAAGAAACTCTTT. Its translation is CATGTGGYKKLF.

This clone was seen a handful of times. A much larger clone differs from this one at a single base, so this may be a read error. Other DNA sequences in this specimen translate into the identical CDR3. V gene TRGV10 combines with J gene TRGJ1 or TRGJ2. TRGV10 is flagged as an ORF with uncertain function. The CDR3 has 12 amino acids. CDR3 loop: CAAWDYRAKKLF. DNA for the CDR3: TGCGCTGCGTGGGATTATAGAGCGAAGAAACTCTTT.

Of note for this clone: At the DNA level, this CDR3 is encoded by other sequences in the same sample as well. The V call is TRGV11, the J call TRGJ1 or TRGJ2. TRGV11 is an ORF for which the function is uncertain. The CDR3 consists of 11 residues. The J segment lost 12 bases and the V segment lost 0 bases, leaving 2 bases of the junction unmatched. The CDR3, as DNA: TGTGCCTGCTGGATTAGGCACAGGAAACTCTTT. Amino acid sequence: CACWIRHRKLF.

This clone is hyperexpanded. This chain links TRGV8 with TRGJP2. V lost 3 bases to trimming and J lost 0 bases; unmatched junction nucleotides: 7. CDR1 is VENAVY, CDR2 YDSYNSRV, per germline. The CDR3 runs 16 residues. The CDR3 DNA reads as TGTGCCACCTGGGATGGTTCATATAGTAGTGATTGGATCAAGACGTTT. Its translation: CATWDGSYSSDWIKTF.

Regarding this clone: With a much larger clone just one base away, this may be a read error. The V and J genes are TRGV4 and TRGJ1 or TRGJ2. Germline V gene data show CDR1 as EGSTGY and CDR2 as YDSYTSSV. CDR3 length: 13 residues. CDR3 region: CATWDFNYYKKLF. CDR3 DNA: TGTGCCACCTGGGACTTCAATTATTATAAGAAGCTCTTT.

This clone was seen a few times. V usage is TRGV4 and J usage is TRGJ1 or TRGJ2. The CDR3 sequence is 9 residues long. Germline-derived CDR1 and CDR2 are EGSTGY and YDSYTSSV. The CDR3 DNA reads as TGTGCACCTGGGATGACGAAACTCTTT. Its protein product is CAPGMTKLF.

The count of this clone is one. The genes are TRGV2 and TRGJ1 or TRGJ2. The CDR3 consists of 14 residues. Germline CDR1 and CDR2: EGSNGY and YDSYNSKV. Germline trimming cut 2 bases from V and 2 bases from J; bases unmatched to any gene: 6. CDR3 region: CATWDATDYYKKLF. DNA of the CDR3: TGTGCCACCTGGGACGCCACTGATTATTATAAGAAACTCTTT.

This rearrangement joins TRGV9 to TRGJ1 or TRGJ2. Germline assignment: CDR1 GITISATS and CDR2 ISYDGTV (reference sequence). Trimming took 2 bases from V and 2 from J; bases not matched to a gene: 6. This CDR3 has 14 residues. CDR3 amino acids: CALWEAAYYYKKLF. In DNA form, the CDR3 reads TGTGCCTTGTGGGAGGCTGCCTATTATTATAAGAAACTCTTT.

This chain connects TRGV9 to TRGJ1 or TRGJ2. This CDR3 is built from 13 residues. From germline, CDR1 is GITISATS and CDR2 ISYDGTV (reference sequence). The V gene end was trimmed by 2 bases and the J gene end by 4 bases; junction bases not matched to a gene: 5. Here the CDR3 reads CALWEAKYYKKLF. Written as DNA, the CDR3 is TGTGCCTTGTGGGAGGCGAAATATTATAAGAAACTCTTT.

Of note for this clone: No DNA is shown, since the ends of the CDR3 on it are uncertain; the CDR3 is the one TCRdb lists. V and J are TRGV11 and TRGJP1. TRGV11 is reported as an ORF; its role is uncertain. Ends included, the CDR3 has 17 residues. The CDR3 loop reads CTTVPAGTESTGWFKIF.

This clone was seen only a few times. The chain links TRGV11 to TRGJ1 or TRGJ2. TRGV11 counts as an open reading frame of uncertain function. CDR3 length: 14 residues. V shed 2 bases and J 3 bases; nucleotides not matched to a gene: 4. CDR3 residues: CACWIRPSYYKKLF. The CDR3 region has the DNA TGTGCCTGCTGGATTAGGCCCTCTTATTATAAGAAACTCTTT.

V gene TRGV10 combines with J gene TRGJ1 or TRGJ2. TRGV10 is known as an ORF, though its function is uncertain. V was pared by 11 bases and J by 6 bases, with 8 bases of the junction left unmatched. The CDR3 loop spans 11 amino acids. The CDR3 nucleotides read TGTGCTGCGGAGGGTATTTATAAGAAACTCTTT. It yields the protein CAAEGIYKKLF.

The rearrangement joins TRGV9 to TRGJ1 or TRGJ2. The CDR3 loop spans 10 amino acids. The V segment lost 5 bases and the J segment 9 bases; nucleotides outside the gene matches: 4. CDR1 and CDR2 (germline): GITISATS, ISYDGTV (reference sequence). The CDR3 region has the DNA TGTGCCTTGTGGGGAGGTAAGAAACTCTTT. This sequence encodes CALWGGKKLF.

The chain recombines TRGV5 with TRGJ1 or TRGJ2. The J segment lost 11 bases and the V segment lost 10 bases, leaving 11 bases of the junction unmatched. CDR3 length: 10 amino acids. Germline assignment: CDR1 VINAFY and CDR2 YDVSNSKD. CDR3: CATPGLEKLF. CDR3 in DNA: TGTGCCACTCCGGGACTCGAGAAACTCTTT.

The chain combines TRGV4 with TRGJ1 or TRGJ2. The CDR3 is 15 residues long. Germline V gene data show CDR1 as EGSTGY and CDR2 as YDSYTSSV. The V and J ends lost 2 bases and 6 bases, in that order; junction bases with no gene match: 13. CDR3 region: CATWDAWEGCYKKLF. CDR3 coding DNA: TGTGCCACCTGGGATGCTTGGGAGGGTTGTTATAAGAAACTCTTT.

The chain recombines TRGV9 with TRGJP2. CDR3 size: 15 residues. Losses at the gene ends were 5 bases for V and 2 bases for J; bases not matched to a gene: 8. Germline CDR1 and CDR2: GITISATS and ISYDGTV (reference sequence). The CDR3: CALWGGASSDWIKTF. In DNA form, the CDR3 reads TGTGCCTTGTGGGGAGGTGCAAGTAGTGATTGGATCAAGACGTTT.

The rearrangement links TRGV4 to TRGJ1 or TRGJ2. The CDR3 is made up of 10 amino acids. V was pared by 9 bases and J by 9 bases, with 8 bases of the junction left unmatched. Germline CDR1 and CDR2: EGSTGY and YDSYTSSV. CDR3 coding DNA: TGTGCCACCCAGGCTGGTAAGAAACTCTTT. Protein product: CATQAGKKLF.